These 22 T cell receptor beta chains originate from one sample sequenced in a study of shared clonotypes between healthy human individuals. Libraries were prepared by immunoSEQ multiplex PCR; TCRdb keeps only in-frame clonotypes and omits some of them. The sample includes around 450,000 clones, 79% of them seen just once. Sequences were obtained from PBMCs. The receptors were gathered from a woman in her forties in good health. Some clones in this sample may be carry-over from other donors' samples.

CDR3 sequence reads: CASRLQGISYGYTF. The CDR3 DNA follows: TGTGCCAGCAGACTACAGGGGATTAGCTATGGCTACACCTTC. The V gene is TRBV2, the J gene TRBJ1-2, with TRBD1 identical over 7 bases. Germline V gives CDR1 SNHLY, CDR2 FYNNEI. Trimming cost V 6 bases and J 4 bases; bases outside gene matches: 8. The CDR3 is 14 amino acids.

This clone appeared once. The chain has TRBV11-3 and TRBJ2-3, with TRBD2 matching over 13 bases. From germline, CDR1 is SGHNT and CDR2 YENEEA. This CDR3 is built from 16 residues. V shed 5 bases, J shed 4 bases, and the junction held 6 bases outside the gene matches. This CDR3 reads CASSIGLAGASDTQYF. The CDR3 nucleotides are TGTGCCAGCAGCATTGGACTAGCGGGAGCCTCAGATACGCAGTATTTT.

The rearrangement links TRBV2 to TRBJ2-7; possible D gene TRBD1, 6 bases. The CDR3 runs to 13 residues. Germline V gene sequence: CDR1 SNHLY, CDR2 FYNNEI. Between the trimmed V and J ends, which lost 4 bases and 3 bases, there was a span of 10 bases. CDR3 amino acids: CASSGDRNYEQYF. Here the CDR3 DNA reads TGTGCCAGCAGTGGAGACAGGAACTACGAGCAGTACTTC.

This clone was counted once. DNA of the CDR3: TGTGCCAGCAGTGAAAGGACAGCTAATCAGCCCCAGCATTTT. Translating it yields CASSERTANQPQHF. The rearrangement uses TRBV2 and TRBJ1-5, with TRBD1 as a possible D gene (6 bases). V was shortened by 2 bases and J by 4 bases, with 9 bases between the two germline ends. The CDR3 loop spans 14 amino acids. Per the germline V gene, CDR1 is SNHLY and CDR2 is FYNNEI.

This clone came up a few times. The chain combines TRBV11-3 with TRBJ1-1; TRBD1 matches at 7 bases. Germline V gene sequence: CDR1 SGHNT, CDR2 YENEEA. Trimming removed 1 base from V and 4 bases from J; junction bases left unmatched: 0. The CDR3 has 13 residues. The CDR3 DNA reads TGTGCCAGCAGCTTAGGACAGGGCACTGAAGCTTTCTTT. This gives the protein CASSLGQGTEAFF.

V and J are TRBV19 and TRBJ2-5; TRBD2 agrees at 7 bases. Germline V gene lookup returns CDR1 LNHDA and CDR2 SQIVND (reference sequence). J gave up 1 base and V 6 bases, and 5 bases lay outside the gene matches. The CDR3 runs 14 residues. The CDR3 DNA is TGTGCCAGTAGGAAGCGGGACGGCCAAGAGACCCAGTACTTC. Its translation is CASRKRDGQETQYF.

This chain links TRBV30 with TRBJ1-2, with 8 nucleotides matching TRBD1. In germline, CDR1 is GTSNPN, CDR2 SVGIG (reference sequence). J lost 7 bases, V lost 0 bases, and 13 bases had no gene match. The CDR3 has 16 residues. CDR3 DNA: TGTGCCTGGAGTGTATGGACAGGGTTAGTTGCGAGTGGCTACACCTTC. It yields the protein CAWSVWTGLVASGYTF.

The chain recombines TRBV7-2 with TRBJ2-5; 10 nucleotides match TRBD1. The CDR3 is made up of 16 amino acids. The V gene's germline CDR1 is SGHTA and CDR2 FQGNSA. Trimming removed 5 bases from V and 1 base from J; junction bases left unmatched: 7. CDR3 sequence reads: CASSPGTGDFQETQYF. For the CDR3, the DNA is TGTGCCAGCAGCCCCGGGACAGGGGACTTCCAAGAGACCCAGTACTTC. Together with reference TRBV7-2 and TRBJ2-5, the CDR3 gives the full variable domain: GAGVSQSPSNKVTEKGKDVELRCDPISGHTALYWYRQSLGQGLEFLIYFQGNSAPDKSGLPSDRFSAERTGGSVSTLTIQRTQQEDSAVYLCASSPGTGDFQETQYFGPGTRLLVL.

The chain recombines TRBV7-2 with TRBJ1-2; no clear D gene. Germline V gene sequence: CDR1 SGHTA, CDR2 FQGNSA. This CDR3 spans 13 amino acids. V lost 4 bases and J 7 bases, leaving 13 bases between the germline ends. CDR3 sequence reads: CASSSDRRSGYTF. CDR3 in DNA: TGTGCCAGCAGCTCAGACCGACGGTCTGGCTACACCTTC.

As to this clone: A single base separates this from a much larger clone, so it may be a read error. The rearrangement links TRBV7-9 to TRBJ2-7; TRBD2 aligns across 14 bases. Germline V lookup: CDR1 SEHNR, CDR2 FQNEAQ (reference sequence). Trimming took 3 bases from V and 3 from J; bases not matched to a gene: 1. The CDR3 is 15 amino acids. The CDR3 sequence: CASSFGTSGSYEQYF. Here the CDR3 DNA reads TGTGCCAGCAGCTTCGGGACTAGCGGGAGCTACGAGCAGTACTTC.

V usage is TRBV27 and J usage is TRBJ2-7; TRBD2 aligns across 12 bases. The germline gives CDR1 MNHEY, CDR2 SMNVEV (reference sequence). V lost 4 bases to trimming and J lost 5 bases; unmatched junction nucleotides: 6. The CDR3 has 15 amino acids. CDR3 DNA: TGTGCCAGCAGTTATAGCCCTAGCGGGAGGGACGAGCAGTACTTC. It specifies CASSYSPSGRDEQYF.

CDR3 amino acids: CASSSSTGELFF. The CDR3 DNA follows: TGTGCCAGCAGCTCCTCCACCGGGGAGCTGTTTTTT. The chain joins TRBV7-6 to TRBJ2-2; D is uncertain. Per the germline V gene, CDR1 is SGHVS and CDR2 is FNYEAQ. This CDR3 has 12 residues. V was clipped by 4 bases and J by 4 bases, with 4 bases between them.

This clone was found once. The CDR3 DNA is TGTGCCAGCAGAGGAGCGGGAGGCCCCTACGAGCAGTACTTC. Protein: CASRGAGGPYEQYF. The chain joins TRBV11-2 to TRBJ2-7; 9 positions match TRBD2. Germline assignment: CDR1 SGHAT and CDR2 FQNNGV. After removal of 6 bases from V and 2 bases from J, the junction contained 5 bases not matched to a gene. CDR3 length: 14 amino acids.

This clone has a handful of counts. The chain carries TRBV28 and TRBJ2-3, with D possibly TRBD2 on 7 matching bases. The CDR3 loop spans 13 amino acids. Germline CDR1 MDHEN, CDR2 SYDVKM. V dropped 4 bases and J dropped 10 bases, with 15 bases sitting between them. CDR3 nucleotide sequence: TGTGCCAGCAGTTACGGAGGGGGGGTTGCGCAGTATTTT. Its protein product is CASSYGGGVAQYF.

The chain couples TRBV2 to TRBJ2-7, with 7 nucleotides matching TRBD1. V was pared by 6 bases and J by 4 bases, with 6 bases of the junction left unmatched. CDR1 and CDR2 from the germline V gene are SNHLY and FYNNEI. The CDR3 has 13 residues. Here the CDR3 reads CASSPGGPYEQYF. The CDR3 DNA sequence: TGTGCCAGCAGCCCAGGGGGTCCATACGAGCAGTACTTC.

This clone occurred many times. This chain joins TRBV7-9 and TRBJ1-2, with a weak D call TRBD1 (6 bases). The CDR3 has 14 amino acids. V shed 0 bases and J shed 6 bases, with 11 bases lying between them. CDR1 is SEHNR and CDR2 is FQNEAQ in the germline V gene (reference sequence). The CDR3 sequence is CASSLALAGDGYTF. The CDR3 coding sequence is TGTGCCAGCAGCTTAGCGCTGGCAGGGGATGGCTACACCTTC.

The CDR3: CAISEGRDRGNTEAFF. As DNA, the CDR3 is TGTGCCATCAGTGAGGGAAGGGACAGAGGAAACACTGAAGCTTTCTTT. V and J are TRBV10-3 and TRBJ1-1; 7 bases line up with TRBD1. The V and J ends lost 2 bases and 2 bases, in that order; junction bases with no gene match: 8. Germline CDR1 is ENHRY and CDR2 is SYGVKD. The CDR3 has 16 amino acids.

As for this clone: The sample contains more than one DNA sequence encoding this CDR3. The chain carries TRBV19 and TRBJ1-1, with D maybe TRBD1 (5 bases). From germline, CDR1 is LNHDA and CDR2 SQIVND (reference sequence). V gave up 3 bases and J gave up 0 bases, with 8 bases separating them. CDR3 length equals 14 residues. As DNA, the CDR3 is TGTGCCAGTAGTATCCCGGGGGTGAACACTGAAGCTTTCTTT. Translating gives CASSIPGVNTEAFF.

In its sample, this clone was seen a few times. The chain recombines TRBV7-3 with TRBJ2-3, with a weak D call TRBD2 (6 bases). The V and J ends lost 6 bases and 3 bases respectively, with 13 bases between them. The CDR3 is 14 residues long. CDR1 is SGHTA and CDR2 is FQGTGA in the germline V gene. CDR3 region: CASSPGLQTDTQYF. The CDR3 bases are TGTGCCAGCAGTCCGGGACTCCAGACAGATACGCAGTATTTT.

The CDR3 nucleotides read TGTGCCAGCTCACCATGGGGTGGCTACACCTTC. Translated, it gives CASSPWGGYTF. The chain is built from TRBV18 and TRBJ1-2; no definite D call. CDR1 and CDR2 (germline): KGHSH, LQKENI. The ends were cut back, 2 bases at V and 7 bases at J, with 5 bases in the middle. The CDR3 contains 11 residues.

The V and J genes are TRBV28 and TRBJ2-7; TRBD2 agrees at 9 bases. The germline gives CDR1 MDHEN, CDR2 SYDVKM. The CDR3 sequence is 16 residues long. Losses at the gene ends were 2 bases for V and 3 bases for J; bases not matched to a gene: 8. In DNA form, the CDR3 reads TGTGCCAGCAGTTTAACCCGCGGTAGCGGGAGCTACGAGCAGTACTTC. The encoded protein is CASSLTRGSGSYEQYF.

The V and J genes are TRBV28 and TRBJ2-5, with TRBD2 matching over 16 bases. CDR3 size: 18 residues. V was clipped by 3 bases and J by 6 bases; unmatched bases: 10. Germline assignment: CDR1 MDHEN and CDR2 SYDVKM. The CDR3 nucleotides are TGTGCCAGCAGTTTCTATGGGACTAGCGGGAGGGCCGGGAAGACCCAGTACTTC. Translation gives CASSFYGTSGRAGKTQYF.